This is a list of T cell receptor beta chains from one sample in a study of CD8+CD57+ T cells in acquired aplastic anemia. TCRdb reprocessed the reads with MiXCR, giving one entry per CDR3 protein. The repertoire includes under 200,000 distinct CDR3 sequences, about 45% of them detected once, and roughly 2.8% sits in the top ten. The sequenced material came from sorted CD4+, CD8+, or CD8+CD57+ T cells (not recorded which) from PBMCs. The receptors were sampled from a human donor with aplastic anemia. Both conserved end residues are part of each CDR3. D genes are given only for firm matches. Expanded clones get a size class; other rows say once, few or many, or leave the size out.

J gene,clone size,D gene,V gene,CDR3 protein,CDR3 DNA
TRBJ2-7,many,TRBD2,TRBV9,CASSVVAGGGEQYF,TGTGCCAGCAGCGTAGTAGCGGGAGGCGGCGAGCAGTACTTC
TRBJ2-3,once,-,TRBV7-3,CASSSTGAATDTQYF,TGTGCCAGCAGCTCCACGGGGGCCGCCACAGATACGCAGTATTTT
TRBJ2-1,many,TRBD2,TRBV11-2,CASSLGLAGHYNEQFF,TGTGCCAGCAGCTTAGGACTAGCGGGACACTACAATGAGCAGTTCTTC
TRBJ2-3,many,-,TRBV19,CASSMGQVGLLGTQYF,TGTGCCAGTAGTATGGGCCAGGTCGGCCTTTTGGGTACGCAGTATTTT
TRBJ2-7,-,TRBD2,TRBV12-3/TRBV12-4,CASSSAIGRYEQYF,TGTGCCAGCAGTTCCGCTATCGGGAGGTACGAGCAGTACTTC
TRBJ2-1,many,-,TRBV5-4,CASSSTNEQFF,TGTGCCAGCAGCTCGACTAATGAGCAGTTCTTC
TRBJ2-3,-,-,TRBV5-6,CASSHPTGSDTQYF,TGTGCCAGCAGCCACCCTACAGGGTCAGATACGCAGTATTTT
TRBJ2-3,few,TRBD2,TRBV27,CASSRLTSGNADTQYF,TGTGCCAGCAGCCGGCTGACTAGCGGGAATGCAGATACGCAGTATTTT
TRBJ2-1,many,TRBD1,TRBV20-1,CSARVIKGAGLRYNEQFF,TGCAGTGCTAGAGTCATAAAGGGGGCCGGACTCCGATACAATGAGCAGTTCTTC
TRBJ2-2,-,-,TRBV7-2,CASSLTGGGYSGLFF,TGTGCCAGCAGCCTAACAGGGGGGGGGTATTCGGGTCTGTTTTTT
TRBJ1-2,many,-,TRBV19,CASSNQGRANYGYTF,TGTGCCAGTAGTAACCAGGGGCGAGCTAACTATGGCTACACCTTC
TRBJ1-1,many,-,TRBV7-9,CASSPGTVEAFF,TGTGCCAGCAGCCCAGGGACGGTTGAAGCTTTCTTT
TRBJ1-3,-,-,TRBV2,CASRADIASGNTIYF,TGTGCCAGCAGGGCTGACATCGCCTCTGGAAACACCATATATTTT
TRBJ1-1,-,-,TRBV20-1,CSAASPWGNTEAFF,TGCAGTGCCGCTTCTCCTTGGGGGAACACTGAAGCTTTCTTT
TRBJ2-7,many,-,TRBV3-1,CASSDPPEQYF,TGTGCCAGCAGCGACCCCCCCGAGCAGTACTTC
TRBJ2-1,many,TRBD2,TRBV24-1,CATSLAGEYEQFF,TGTGCCACCAGTCTAGCGGGAGAATATGAGCAGTTCTTC
TRBJ2-6,-,-,TRBV24-1,CATSDRKSSGASVLTF,TGTGCCACCAGTGACAGAAAAAGCTCTGGGGCCAGCGTCCTGACTTTC
TRBJ2-5,-,TRBD2,TRBV2,CASSSERERETQYF,TGTGCCAGCAGCTCGGAGCGGGAGAGAGAGACCCAGTACTTC
TRBJ1-2,-,-,TRBV18,CASSPQQGGGYGYTF,TGTGCCAGCTCACCCCAACAGGGAGGAGGCTATGGCTACACCTTC
TRBJ2-4,many,TRBD1,TRBV5-1,CASSLAGGALDIQYF,TGCGCCAGCAGCTTGGCAGGGGGCGCTTTGGACATTCAGTACTTC
TRBJ2-1,many,-,TRBV6-2/TRBV6-3,CASSLDQGPSYNEQFF,TGTGCCAGCAGTTTGGACCAGGGGCCCTCCTACAATGAACAGTTCTTC
TRBJ1-6,-,-,TRBV19,CASSSRTANSPLHF,TGTGCCAGTAGTAGTCGGACAGCTAATTCACCCCTCCACTTT
TRBJ2-7,-,-,TRBV2,CASRERPREDEQYF,TGTGCCAGCCGGGAGCGGCCTAGAGAGGACGAGCAGTACTTC
TRBJ2-7,many,-,TRBV6-1,CATEGGGSYEQYF,TGTGCCACCGAGGGGGGGGGTAGCTACGAGCAGTACTTC
TRBJ2-1,-,TRBD1,TRBV20-1,CSAWDRGYNEQFF,TGCAGTGCTTGGGACAGGGGCTACAATGAGCAGTTCTTC
TRBJ2-1,once,TRBD2,TRBV19,CASSIGTSGFNEQFF,TGTGCCAGTAGTATAGGGACTAGCGGGTTCAATGAGCAGTTCTTC
TRBJ1-4,-,-,TRBV7-9,CASGLGQTNEKLFF,TGTGCCAGCGGCTTAGGTCAAACTAATGAAAAACTGTTTTTT
TRBJ2-5,many,-,TRBV14,CASSQRQISRAYQETQYF,TGTGCCAGCAGCCAAAGGCAAATTAGTAGGGCGTACCAAGAGACCCAGTACTTC
TRBJ2-7,many,TRBD1,TRBV24-1,CATSDSGTSPTGEEQYF,TGTGCCACCAGTGATTCGGGGACATCGCCGACAGGGGAAGAGCAGTACTTC
TRBJ2-4,once,TRBD1,TRBV28,CASNGRQGEEIAKNIQYF,TGTGCCAGCAACGGGCGGCAGGGGGAAGAGATAGCCAAAAACATTCAGTACTTC